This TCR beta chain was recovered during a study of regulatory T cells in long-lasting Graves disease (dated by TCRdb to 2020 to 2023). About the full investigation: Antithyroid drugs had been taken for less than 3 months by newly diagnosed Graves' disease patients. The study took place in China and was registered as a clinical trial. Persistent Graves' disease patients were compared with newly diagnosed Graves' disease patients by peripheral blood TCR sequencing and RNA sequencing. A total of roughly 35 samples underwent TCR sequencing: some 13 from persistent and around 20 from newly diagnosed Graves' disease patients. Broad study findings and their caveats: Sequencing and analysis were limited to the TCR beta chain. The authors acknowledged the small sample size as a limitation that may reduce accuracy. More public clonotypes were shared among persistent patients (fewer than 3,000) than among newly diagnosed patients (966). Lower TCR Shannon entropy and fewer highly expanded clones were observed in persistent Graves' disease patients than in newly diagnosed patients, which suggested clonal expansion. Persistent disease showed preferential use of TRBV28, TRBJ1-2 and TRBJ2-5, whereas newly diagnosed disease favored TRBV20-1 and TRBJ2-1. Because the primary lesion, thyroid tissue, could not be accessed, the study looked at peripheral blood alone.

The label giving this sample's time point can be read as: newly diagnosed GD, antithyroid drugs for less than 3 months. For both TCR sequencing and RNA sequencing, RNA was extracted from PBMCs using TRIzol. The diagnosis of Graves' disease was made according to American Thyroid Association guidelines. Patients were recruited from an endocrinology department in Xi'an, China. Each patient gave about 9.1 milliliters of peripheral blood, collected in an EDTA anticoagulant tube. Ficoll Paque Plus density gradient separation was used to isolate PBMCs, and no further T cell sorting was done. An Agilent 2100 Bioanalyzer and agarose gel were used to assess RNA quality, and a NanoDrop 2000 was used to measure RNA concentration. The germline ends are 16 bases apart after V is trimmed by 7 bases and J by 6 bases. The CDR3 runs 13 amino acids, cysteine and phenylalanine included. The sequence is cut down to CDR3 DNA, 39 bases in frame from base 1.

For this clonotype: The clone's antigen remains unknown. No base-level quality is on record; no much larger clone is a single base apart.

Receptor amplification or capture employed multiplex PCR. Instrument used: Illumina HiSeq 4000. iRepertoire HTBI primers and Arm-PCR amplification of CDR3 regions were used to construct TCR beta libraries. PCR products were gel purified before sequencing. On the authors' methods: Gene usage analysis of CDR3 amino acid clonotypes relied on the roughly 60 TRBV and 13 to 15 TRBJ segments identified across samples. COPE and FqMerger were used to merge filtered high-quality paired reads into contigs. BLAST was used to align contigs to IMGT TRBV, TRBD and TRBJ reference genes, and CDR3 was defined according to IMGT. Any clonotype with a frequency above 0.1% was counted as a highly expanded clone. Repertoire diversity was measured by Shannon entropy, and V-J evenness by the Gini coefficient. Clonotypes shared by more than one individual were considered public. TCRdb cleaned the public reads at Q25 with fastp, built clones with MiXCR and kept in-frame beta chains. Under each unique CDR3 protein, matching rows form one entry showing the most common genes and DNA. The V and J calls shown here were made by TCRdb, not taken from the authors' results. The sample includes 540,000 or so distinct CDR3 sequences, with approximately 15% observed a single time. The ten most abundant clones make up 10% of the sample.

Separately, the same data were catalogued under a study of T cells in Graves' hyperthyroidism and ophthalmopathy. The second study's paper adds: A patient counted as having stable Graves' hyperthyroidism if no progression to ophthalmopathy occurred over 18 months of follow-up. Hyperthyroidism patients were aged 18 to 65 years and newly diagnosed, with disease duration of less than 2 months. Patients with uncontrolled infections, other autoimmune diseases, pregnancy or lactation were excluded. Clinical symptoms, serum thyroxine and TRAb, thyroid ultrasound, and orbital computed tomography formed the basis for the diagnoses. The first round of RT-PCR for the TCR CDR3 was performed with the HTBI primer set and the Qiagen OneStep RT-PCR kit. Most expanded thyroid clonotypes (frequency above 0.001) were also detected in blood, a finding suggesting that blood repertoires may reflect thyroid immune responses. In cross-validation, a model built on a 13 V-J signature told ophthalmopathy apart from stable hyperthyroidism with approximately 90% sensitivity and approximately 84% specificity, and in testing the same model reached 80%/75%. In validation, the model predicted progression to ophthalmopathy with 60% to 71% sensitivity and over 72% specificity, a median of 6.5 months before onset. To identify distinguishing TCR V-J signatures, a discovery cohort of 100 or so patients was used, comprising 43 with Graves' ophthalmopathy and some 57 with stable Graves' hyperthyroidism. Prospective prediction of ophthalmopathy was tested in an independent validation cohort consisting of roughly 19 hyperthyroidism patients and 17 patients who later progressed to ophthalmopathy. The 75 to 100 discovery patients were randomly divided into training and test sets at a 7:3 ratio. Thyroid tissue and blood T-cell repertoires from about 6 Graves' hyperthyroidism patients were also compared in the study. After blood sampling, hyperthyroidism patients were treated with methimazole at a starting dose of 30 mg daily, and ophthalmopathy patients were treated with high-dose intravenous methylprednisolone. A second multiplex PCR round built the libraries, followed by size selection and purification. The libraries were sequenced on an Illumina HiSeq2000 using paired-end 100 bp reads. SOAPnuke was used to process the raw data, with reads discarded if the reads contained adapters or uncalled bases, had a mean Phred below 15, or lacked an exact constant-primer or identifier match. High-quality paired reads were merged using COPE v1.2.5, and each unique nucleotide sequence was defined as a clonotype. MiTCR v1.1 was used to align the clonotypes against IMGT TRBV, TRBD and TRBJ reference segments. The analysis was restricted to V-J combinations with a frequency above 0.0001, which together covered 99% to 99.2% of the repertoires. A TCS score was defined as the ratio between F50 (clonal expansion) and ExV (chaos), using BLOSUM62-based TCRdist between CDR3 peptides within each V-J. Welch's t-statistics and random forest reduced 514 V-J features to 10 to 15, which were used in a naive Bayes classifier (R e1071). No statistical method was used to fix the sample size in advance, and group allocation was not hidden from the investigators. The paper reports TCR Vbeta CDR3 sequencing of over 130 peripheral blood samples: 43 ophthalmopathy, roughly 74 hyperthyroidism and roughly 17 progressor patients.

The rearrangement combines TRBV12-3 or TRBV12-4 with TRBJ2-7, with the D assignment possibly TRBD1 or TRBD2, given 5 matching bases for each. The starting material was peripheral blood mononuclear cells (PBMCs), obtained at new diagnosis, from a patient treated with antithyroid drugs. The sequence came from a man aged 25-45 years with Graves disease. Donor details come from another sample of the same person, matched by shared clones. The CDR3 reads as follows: CASNPTRGTEQYF. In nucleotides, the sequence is TGTGCCAGCAATCCCACCCGAGGGACCGAGCAGTACTTC.